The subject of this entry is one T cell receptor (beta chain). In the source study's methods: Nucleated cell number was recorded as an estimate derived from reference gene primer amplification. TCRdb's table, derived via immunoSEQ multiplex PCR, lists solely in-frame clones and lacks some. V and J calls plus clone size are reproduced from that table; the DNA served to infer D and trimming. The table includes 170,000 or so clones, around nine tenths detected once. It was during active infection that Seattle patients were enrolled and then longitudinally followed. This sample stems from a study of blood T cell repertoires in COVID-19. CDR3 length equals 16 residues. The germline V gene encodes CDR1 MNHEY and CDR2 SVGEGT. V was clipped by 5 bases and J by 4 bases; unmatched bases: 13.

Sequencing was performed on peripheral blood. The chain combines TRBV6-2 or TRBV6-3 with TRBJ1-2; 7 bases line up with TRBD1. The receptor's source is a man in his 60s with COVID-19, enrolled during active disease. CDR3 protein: CASSLLGTELSYGYTF. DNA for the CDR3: TGTGCCAGCAGTCTACTCGGGACAGAACTTTCCTATGGCTACACCTTC.